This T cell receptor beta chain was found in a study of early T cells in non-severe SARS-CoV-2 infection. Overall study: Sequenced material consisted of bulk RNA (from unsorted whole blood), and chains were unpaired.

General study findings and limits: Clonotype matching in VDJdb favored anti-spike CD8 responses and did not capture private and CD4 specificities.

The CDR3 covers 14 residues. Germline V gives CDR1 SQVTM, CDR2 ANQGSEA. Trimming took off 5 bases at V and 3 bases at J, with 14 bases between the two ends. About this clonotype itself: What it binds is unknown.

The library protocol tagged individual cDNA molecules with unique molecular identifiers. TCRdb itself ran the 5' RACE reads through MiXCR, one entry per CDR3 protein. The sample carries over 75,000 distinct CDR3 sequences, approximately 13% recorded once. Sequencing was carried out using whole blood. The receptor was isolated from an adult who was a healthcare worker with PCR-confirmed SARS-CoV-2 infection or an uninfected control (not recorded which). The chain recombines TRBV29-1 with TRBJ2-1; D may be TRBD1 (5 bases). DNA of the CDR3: TGCAGCGTTAATACAGGCAGGGTCTACAATGAGCAGTTCTTC. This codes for CSVNTGRVYNEQFF.